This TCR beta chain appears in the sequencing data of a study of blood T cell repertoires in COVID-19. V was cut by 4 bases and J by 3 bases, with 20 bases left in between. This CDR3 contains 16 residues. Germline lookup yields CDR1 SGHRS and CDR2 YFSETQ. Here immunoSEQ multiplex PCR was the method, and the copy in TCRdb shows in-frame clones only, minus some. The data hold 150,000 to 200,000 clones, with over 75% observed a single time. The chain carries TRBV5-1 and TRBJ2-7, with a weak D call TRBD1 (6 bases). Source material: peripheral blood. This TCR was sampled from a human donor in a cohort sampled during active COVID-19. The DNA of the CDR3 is TGCGCCAGCAGCCCGGATGGTGGGGGCTCTCACTACGAGCAGTACTTC. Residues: CASSPDGGGSHYEQYF.